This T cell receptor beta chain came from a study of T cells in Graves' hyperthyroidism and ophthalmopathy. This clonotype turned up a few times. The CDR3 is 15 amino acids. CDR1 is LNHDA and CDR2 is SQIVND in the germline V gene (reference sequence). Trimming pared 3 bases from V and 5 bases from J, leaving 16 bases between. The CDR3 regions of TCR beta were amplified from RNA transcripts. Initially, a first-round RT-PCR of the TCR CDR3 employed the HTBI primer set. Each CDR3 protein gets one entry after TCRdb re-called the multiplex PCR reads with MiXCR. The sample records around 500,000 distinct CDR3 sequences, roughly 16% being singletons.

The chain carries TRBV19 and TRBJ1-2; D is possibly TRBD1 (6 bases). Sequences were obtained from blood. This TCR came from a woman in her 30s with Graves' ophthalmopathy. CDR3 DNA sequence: TGTGCCAGTAGTATCGCCGGGACGGGGGCGTATGGCTACACCTTC. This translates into CASSIAGTGAYGYTF.